The entry that follows covers one TCR beta chain sequence. This clonotype showed up many times. Its recognized antigen is unknown. No much larger clone exists at a distance of one base, and base qualities are not known. The data derive from a study of beta chain bispecific antibodies for T cell cancers (dated by TCRdb to the early 2020s). Notes on the research overall: After T cells from healthy donors were cocultured with bispecific antibodies and T cell leukemia lines, the researchers used TRBV sequencing of the cells that survived to measure how much each TRBV family was depleted. Jurkat cells expressed surface TRBV12 (TRBV12-3), and HPB-ALL cells expressed surface TRBV5-5. Paper-wide results and their limitations: Cross-reactivity of the anti-TRBV5-5 antibody with TRBV5-6 was attributed to high sequence similarity between the two genes. Leukemia cell line cells were mixed with normal T cells in each sequenced sample, and most of the targeted TRBV signal was derived from the leukemia cells rather than from the normal T cells.

The CDR3, from cysteine to phenylalanine, totals 15 residues. Just the 45-base CDR3 DNA is kept, in frame starting at base 1. V trim: 5 bases; J trim: 1 base; unmatched bases: 6. The germline V gene yields SGHRS for CDR1 and YFSETQ for CDR2. Libraries incorporated unique molecular identifier barcodes, which were used to quantify clonotypes. Qiagen AllPrep DNA/RNA Micro kits were used to isolate total RNA, and an Agilent TapeStation was used to check RNA quality. TCR beta libraries were built by 5' RACE: cDNA synthesis followed by two PCR steps using TCR beta constant-region gene-specific primers. TCR beta libraries were sequenced on an Illumina MiSeq platform. Per the source publication's procedure: MIGEC, MiXCR and VDJtools were used to process the reads. The frequency of each clonotype was calculated as the fraction of all unique molecular identifiers in the sample that belonged to that clonotype. Nonfunctional TRBV genes classified in IMGT as pseudogenes or open reading frames, for example TRBV1, TRBV12-1 and TRBV21, were left out. In-frame beta chains were kept once TCRdb had trimmed the public reads at Q25 with fastp and called clones with MiXCR. Each record represents a unique CDR3 protein, reported with the most common genes and DNA among its rows. TCRdb's processing, not the authors' own work, is the source of the V and J calls. The sample table holds about 20,000 distinct CDR3 sequences, of which approximately 2.5% were seen once. Roughly 29% of the sample goes to the ten largest clones.

T cells were expanded from blood mononuclear cells for roughly 3 days using either anti-CD3 antibody OKT3 or CD3/CD28 Dynabeads. The culture conditions for expanded T cells were RPMI 1640 plus 10% fetal bovine serum, recombinant human IL-2 (about 94 IU/ml) and IL-7 (roughly 4.5 ng/ml). For cocultures, about 5 x 10^4 normal T cells were combined with about 5 x 10^4 target cells and bispecific antibody in around 0.095 mL and incubated for roughly 15 hours at 37 degrees C. Each bispecific antibody was composed of two single-chain variable fragments, which were expressed in a single-chain diabody format with a His tag. Effector T cells were obtained from healthy human donors, and peripheral blood mononuclear cells were isolated from leukapheresis samples by Ficoll density gradient centrifugation.

This sequence uses TRBV5-1 and TRBJ2-7; 10 nucleotides in the junction match TRBD1. Sample: healthy donor T cells cultured with leukemia cells. This TCR came from a human donor in good health. Some clones in this sample may be carry-over from other donors' samples. The sequence in DNA is TGCGCCAGCAGTCCCGGGACAGGGGTTTCCTACGAGCAGTACTTC. This is translated as CASSPGTGVSYEQYF.